This T cell receptor (beta chain) was sequenced in a study of cytomegalovirus exposure and HLA in healthy donors. The PCR had 60 Vbeta and 13 Jbeta primers. TCRdb keeps only in-frame clones here, not all; method: immunoSEQ multiplex PCR. Seen here are roughly 180,000 clones, 82% observed once, and the top ten hold 1.5%. V shed 0 bases and J 7 bases; nucleotides not matched to a gene: 7. Germline V CDR1 and CDR2: SGHRS, YFSETQ. CDR3 size: 17 residues. The chain combines TRBV5-1 with TRBJ2-3, with 14 bases matching TRBD2. This receptor was obtained from a middle-aged man in good health and CMV-seronegative. The sample taken for sequencing was PBMCs. The CDR3 is CASSLAGLAGGSHTQYF. CDR3 nucleotides: TGCGCCAGCAGCTTGGCTGGACTAGCGGGAGGTTCACATACGCAGTATTTT.